This T cell receptor beta chain is from a study of metastatic and nonmetastatic thyroid tumors (dated by TCRdb to the early 2020s). In the study overall: Repertoires were compared across peripheral blood and tumor or nodule tissue samples from malignant and benign thyroid patients.

The CDR1 and CDR2 encoded by the germline V gene (reference sequence) are DFQATT and SNEGSKA. The CDR3 spans 15 residues, from the cysteine through the phenylalanine. The read is trimmed to its CDR3 DNA, 45 bases read in frame from base 1. Unmatched junction bases come to 11, with V trimmed by 5 bases and J by 8 bases. The protocol used for the library was PCR. TCRdb shows the sequencer as Illumina HiSeq 4000. High-throughput sequencing was used to profile the TCR beta-chain CDR3 region of each patient. As for the authors' bioinformatics: Drawing on CDR3 differences between clinicopathological groups, the researchers built a classifier meant to tell apart patients with distant-metastatic papillary thyroid cancer. The Shannon index was used to measure repertoire diversity, and the Morisita-Horn index was used to measure how similar tumor and blood repertoires were. TCRdb trimmed public reads at Q25 via fastp, called clones via MiXCR and kept in-frame beta chains. The V and J calls reflect TCRdb's pipeline rather than the authors' work. This sample gives about 62,000 clones in total; 4% to 4.5% of them show up just once. Of the sample, around 22% is held by the ten largest clones.

Points the paper makes about the study in general: TCR beta diversity was reported as significantly higher in malignant tumors than in benign nodules, in both blood and tumor samples.

Before undergoing thyroid surgery, none of the patients had been given any kind of treatment. Patient clinical samples collected from about 2011 to 2018 were retrospectively analysed using T-cell receptor beta sequencing. Concerning this clone: It lacks a known antigen. No much larger clone is present one base from it, and per-base qualities are unavailable.

This chain is built from TRBV20-1 and TRBJ2-1; TRBD2 agrees with 11 junctional bases. This TCR was sampled from a female donor with papillary thyroid cancer or a benign thyroid nodule (not recorded which). Some clones in this sample may be carry-over from other donors' samples. The source material was blood. For the CDR3, the sequence is CSARLAGGRRDEQFF. The nucleotide sequence reads as follows: TGCAGTGCTCGTTTAGCGGGAGGGAGAAGGGATGAGCAGTTCTTC.